This is a list of T cell receptor beta chains from one sample in a study of blood T cell repertoires in COVID-19. Assay: immunoSEQ multiplex PCR; the TCRdb copy retains only in-frame clones and omits some. The sample has around 340,000 clones; approximately 86% are singletons. Sample: PBMCs or T cells enriched from blood (not recorded which). Receptor source: a woman aged 40-49 years with acute COVID-19. Each CDR3 is given with its conserved first and last residue. The D gene is left open where the match is weak. Not every row has a clone size; where given, it reads once, few, many or a size class.

D gene | J gene | V gene | clone size | CDR3 protein | CDR3 DNA
. | TRBJ1-1 | TRBV6-2/TRBV6-3 | many | CASSYADGMEAFF | TGTGCCAGCAGTTACGCTGACGGGATGGAAGCTTTCTTT
. | TRBJ1-4 | TRBV5-1 | . | CASSLLGGGNEKLFF | TGCGCCAGCAGCTTGTTGGGCGGGGGGAACGAAAAACTGTTTTTT
. | TRBJ2-7 | TRBV5-3 | . | CARSLKRSYRYEQYF | TGTGCCAGAAGCTTGAAGCGGAGCTATAGGTACGAGCAGTACTTC
. | TRBJ1-3 | TRBV18 | . | CASSRLRSSGNTIYF | TGTGCCAGCTCCCGGCTCCGGAGCTCTGGAAACACCATATATTTT
. | TRBJ2-5 | TRBV19 | . | CASKSTGVQETQYF | TGTGCCAGCAAATCTACAGGAGTTCAAGAGACCCAGTACTTC
TRBD1 | TRBJ1-6 | TRBV28 | . | CASSKMTGGRYNSPLHF | TGTGCCAGCAGTAAGATGACAGGGGGCCGCTATAATTCACCCCTCCACTTT
TRBD1 | TRBJ2-5 | TRBV9 | . | CASTPTGSPRETQYF | TGTGCCAGCACCCCGACAGGGTCCCCGCGAGAGACCCAGTACTTC
. | TRBJ1-1 | TRBV18 | . | CASSPSVPNTEAFF | TGTGCCAGCTCACCATCAGTGCCGAACACTGAAGCTTTCTTT
TRBD1 | TRBJ1-2 | TRBV4-1 | . | CASSQDQGGYGYTF | TGCGCCAGCAGCCAAGATCAGGGGGGATATGGCTACACCTTC
TRBD1 | TRBJ2-5 | TRBV24-1 | once | CATSDLVPGTGGLRGTQYF | TGTGCCACCAGTGATTTGGTCCCCGGGACAGGAGGACTGAGGGGGACCCAGTACTTC
. | TRBJ2-3 | TRBV5-4 | . | CASSLESGSTDTQYF | TGTGCCAGCAGCTTGGAGTCCGGGAGCACAGATACGCAGTATTTT
TRBD1 | TRBJ2-4 | TRBV9 | . | CASSVAGTGGKNIQYF | TGTGCCAGCAGCGTGGCCGGGACAGGGGGTAAAAACATTCAGTACTTC
TRBD2 | TRBJ2-3 | TRBV7-2 | once | CASSSLGLAGVGTQYF | TGTGCCAGCAGCTCCCTGGGACTAGCGGGAGTCGGTACGCAGTATTTT
TRBD1 | TRBJ1-5 | TRBV19 | once | CASSIGQGGEWPQHF | TGTGCCAGTAGTATCGGACAGGGGGGAGAATGGCCCCAGCATTTT
TRBD2 | TRBJ2-1 | TRBV5-4 | . | CASSSGLAGNAYNEQFF | TGTGCCAGCAGCTCTGGACTAGCGGGGAATGCTTACAATGAGCAGTTCTTC
TRBD2 | TRBJ2-7 | TRBV5-4 | few | CASSLRLAGADEQYF | TGTGCCAGCAGCTTGAGACTAGCGGGAGCGGACGAGCAGTACTTC
. | TRBJ2-2 | TRBV6-5 | . | CASSSATLNTGELFF | TGTGCCAGCAGTTCCGCGACACTCAACACCGGGGAGCTGTTTTTT
TRBD2 | TRBJ2-3 | TRBV18 | few | CASSPLLADTDTQYF | TGTGCCAGCTCACCGCTGCTAGCGGACACAGATACGCAGTATTTT
TRBD2 | TRBJ2-2 | TRBV19 | . | CASTPFGLAGAYAPGELFF | TGTGCCAGCACCCCCTTTGGACTAGCGGGAGCGTACGCGCCCGGGGAGCTGTTTTTT
. | TRBJ1-1 | TRBV18 | . | CASSPQTGVNTEAFF | TGTGCCAGCTCACCTCAAACCGGGGTCAACACTGAAGCTTTCTTT
TRBD2 | TRBJ2-3 | TRBV7-2 | . | CASSRTSGGATDTQYF | TGTGCCAGCAGCAGGACTAGCGGGGGGGCCACAGATACGCAGTATTTT
TRBD1 | TRBJ1-1 | TRBV18 | once | CASSPGTGNLNTEAFF | TGTGCCAGCTCACCAGGGACAGGGAATTTGAACACTGAAGCTTTCTTT
. | TRBJ1-2 | TRBV4-1 | few | CASSQDGADGYTF | TGCGCCAGCAGCCAAGATGGGGCGGATGGCTACACCTTC
TRBD1 | TRBJ2-1 | TRBV4-1 | . | CASSQDRGPNEQFF | TGCGCCAGCAGCCAAGACAGGGGGCCGAATGAGCAGTTCTTC
. | TRBJ2-5 | TRBV4-2 | . | CASSQESGTQETQYF | TGTGCCAGCAGCCAAGAGTCAGGAACTCAAGAGACCCAGTACTTC